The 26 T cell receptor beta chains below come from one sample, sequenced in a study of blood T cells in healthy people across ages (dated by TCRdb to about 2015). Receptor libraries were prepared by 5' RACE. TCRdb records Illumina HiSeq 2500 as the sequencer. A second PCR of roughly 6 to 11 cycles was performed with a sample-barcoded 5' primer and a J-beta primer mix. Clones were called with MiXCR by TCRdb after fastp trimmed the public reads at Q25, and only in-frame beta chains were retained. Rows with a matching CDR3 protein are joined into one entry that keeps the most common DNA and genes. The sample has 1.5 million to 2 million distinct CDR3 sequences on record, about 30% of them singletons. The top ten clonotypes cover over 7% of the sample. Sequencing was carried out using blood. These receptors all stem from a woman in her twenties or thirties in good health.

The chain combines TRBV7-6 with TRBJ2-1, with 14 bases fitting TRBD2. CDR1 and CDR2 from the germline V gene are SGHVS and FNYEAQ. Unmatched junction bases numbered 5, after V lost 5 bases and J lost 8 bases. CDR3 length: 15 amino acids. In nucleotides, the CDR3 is TGTGCCAGCAGCCTGACTAGCGGGGGGGATTATGAGCAGTTCTTC. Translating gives CASSLTSGGDYEQFF.

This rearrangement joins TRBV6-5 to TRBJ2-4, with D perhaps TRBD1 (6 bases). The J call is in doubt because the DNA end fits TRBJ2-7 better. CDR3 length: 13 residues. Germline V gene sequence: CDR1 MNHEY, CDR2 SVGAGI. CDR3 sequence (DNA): TGTGCCAGCTCAAAGGGGACAACGTACGAGCAGTACTTC. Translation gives CASSKGTTYEQYF.

The CDR3 coding sequence is TGTGCCAGCAGCCCCGGACAGGGGGCCGCAGGCTACACCTTC. Its protein is CASSPGQGAAGYTF. The chain carries TRBV7-6 and TRBJ1-2; 11 bases are shared with TRBD1. The germline gives CDR1 SGHVS, CDR2 FNYEAQ. The CDR3 is 14 amino acids. Trimming took 5 bases from V and 8 from J; bases not matched to a gene: 7.

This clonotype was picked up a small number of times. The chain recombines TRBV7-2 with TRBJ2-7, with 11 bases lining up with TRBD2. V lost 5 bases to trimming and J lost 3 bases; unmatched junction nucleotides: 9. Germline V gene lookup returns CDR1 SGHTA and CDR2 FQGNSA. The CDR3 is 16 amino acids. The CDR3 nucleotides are TGTGCCAGCAGCCCCCTCACTAGCGGGGGCTTCTACGAGCAGTACTTC. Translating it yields CASSPLTSGGFYEQYF.

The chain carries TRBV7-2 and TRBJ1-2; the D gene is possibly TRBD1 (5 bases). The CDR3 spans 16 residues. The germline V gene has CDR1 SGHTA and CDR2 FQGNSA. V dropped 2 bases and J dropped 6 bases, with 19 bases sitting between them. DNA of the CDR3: TGTGCCAGCAGCTTAAGCGATTGGCGACGGGGCAATGGCTACACCTTC. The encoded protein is CASSLSDWRRGNGYTF.

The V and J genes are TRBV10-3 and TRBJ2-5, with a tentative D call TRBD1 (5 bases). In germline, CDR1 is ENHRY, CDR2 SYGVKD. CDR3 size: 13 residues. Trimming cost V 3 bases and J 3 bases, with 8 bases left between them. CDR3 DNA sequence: TGTGCCATCAGTGAAGTAGGGGAAGAGACCCAGTACTTC. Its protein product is CAISEVGEETQYF.

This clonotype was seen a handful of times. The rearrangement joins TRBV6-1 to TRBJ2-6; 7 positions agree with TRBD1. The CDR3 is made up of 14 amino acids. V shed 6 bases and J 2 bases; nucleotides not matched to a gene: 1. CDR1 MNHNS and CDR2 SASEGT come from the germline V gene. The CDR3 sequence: CASRGTAGANVLTF. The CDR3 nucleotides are TGTGCCAGCAGAGGGACAGCTGGGGCCAACGTCCTGACTTTC.

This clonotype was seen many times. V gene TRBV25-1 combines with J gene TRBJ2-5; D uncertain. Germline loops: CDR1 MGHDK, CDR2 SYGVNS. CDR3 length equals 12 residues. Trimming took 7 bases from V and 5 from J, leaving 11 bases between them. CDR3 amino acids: CASMAFDETQYF. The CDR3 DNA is TGTGCCAGCATGGCGTTCGATGAGACCCAGTACTTC.

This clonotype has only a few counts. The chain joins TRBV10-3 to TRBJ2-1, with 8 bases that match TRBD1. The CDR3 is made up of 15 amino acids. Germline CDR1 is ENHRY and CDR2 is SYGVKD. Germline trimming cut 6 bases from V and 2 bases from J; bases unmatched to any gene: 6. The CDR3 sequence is CAIRDQGAAYNEQFF. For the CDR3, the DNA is TGTGCCATCAGGGACCAGGGGGCCGCCTACAATGAGCAGTTCTTC.

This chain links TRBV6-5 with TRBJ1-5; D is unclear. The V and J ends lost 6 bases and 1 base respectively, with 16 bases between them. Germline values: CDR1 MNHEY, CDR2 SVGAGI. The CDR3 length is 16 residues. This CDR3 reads CASRRVGGGSNQPQHF. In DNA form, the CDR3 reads TGTGCCAGCAGGCGGGTAGGTGGAGGGAGCAATCAGCCCCAGCATTTT.

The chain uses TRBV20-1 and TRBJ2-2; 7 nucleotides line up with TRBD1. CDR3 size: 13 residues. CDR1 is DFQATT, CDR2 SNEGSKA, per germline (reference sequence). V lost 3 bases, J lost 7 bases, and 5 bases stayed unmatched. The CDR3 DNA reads TGCAGTGCTAGGGTCGCAGGGGGCGGGGAGCTGTTTTTT. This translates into CSARVAGGGELFF.

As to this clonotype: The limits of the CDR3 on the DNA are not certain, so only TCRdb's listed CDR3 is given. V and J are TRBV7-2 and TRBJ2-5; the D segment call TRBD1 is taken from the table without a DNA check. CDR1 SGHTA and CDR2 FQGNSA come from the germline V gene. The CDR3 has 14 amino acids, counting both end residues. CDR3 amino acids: CASSLVGQGASGYF.

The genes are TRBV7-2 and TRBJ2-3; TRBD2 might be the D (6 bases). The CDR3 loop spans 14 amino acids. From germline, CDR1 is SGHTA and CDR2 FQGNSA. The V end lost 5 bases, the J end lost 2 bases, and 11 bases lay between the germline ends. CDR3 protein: CASSRGTFTDTQYF. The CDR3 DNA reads TGTGCCAGCAGCCGAGGGACTTTCACAGATACGCAGTATTTT.

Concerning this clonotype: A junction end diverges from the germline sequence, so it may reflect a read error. The DNA for the CDR3 is TGTGCCGGCAGCCCGGGCGGGACAGGGGTCAACGTCCTGACTTTC. Translation: CAGSPGGTGVNVLTF. The V gene is TRBV28, the J gene TRBJ2-6; 10 bases align to TRBD1. This CDR3 contains 15 residues. From germline, CDR1 is MDHEN and CDR2 SYDVKM.

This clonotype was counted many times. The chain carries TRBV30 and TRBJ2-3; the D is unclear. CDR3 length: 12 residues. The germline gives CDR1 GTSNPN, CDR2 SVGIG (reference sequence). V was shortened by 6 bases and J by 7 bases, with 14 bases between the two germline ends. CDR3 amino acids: CACLADGYTQYF. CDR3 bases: TGTGCCTGCCTTGCTGACGGGTATACGCAGTATTTT.

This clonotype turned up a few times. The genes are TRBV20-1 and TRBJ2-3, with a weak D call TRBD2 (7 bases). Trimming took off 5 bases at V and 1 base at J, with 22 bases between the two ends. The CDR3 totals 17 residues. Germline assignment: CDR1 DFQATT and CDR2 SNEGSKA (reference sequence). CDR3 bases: TGCAGTGCTCCCAGAGGGTTCGGGGGGCTTGGCACAGATACGCAGTATTTT. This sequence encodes CSAPRGFGGLGTDTQYF.

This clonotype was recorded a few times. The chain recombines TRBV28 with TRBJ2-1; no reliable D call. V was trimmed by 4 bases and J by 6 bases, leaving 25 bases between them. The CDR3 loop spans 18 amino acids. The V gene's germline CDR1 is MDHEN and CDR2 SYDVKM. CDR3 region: CASSSRSLGSVQGNEQFF. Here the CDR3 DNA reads TGTGCCAGCAGTTCCCGGAGTTTGGGATCCGTCCAAGGCAATGAGCAGTTCTTC.

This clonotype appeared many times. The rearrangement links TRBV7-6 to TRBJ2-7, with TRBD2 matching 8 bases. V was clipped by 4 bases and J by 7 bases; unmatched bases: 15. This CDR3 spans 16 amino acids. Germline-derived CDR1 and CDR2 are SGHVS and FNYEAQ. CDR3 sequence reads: CASSSYVTAGGREQYF. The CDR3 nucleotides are TGTGCCAGCAGCTCCTACGTGACCGCGGGGGGTCGAGAGCAGTACTTC.

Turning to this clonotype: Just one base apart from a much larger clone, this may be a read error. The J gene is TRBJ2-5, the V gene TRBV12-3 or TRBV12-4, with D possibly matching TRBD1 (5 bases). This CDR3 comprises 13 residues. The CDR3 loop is CVSTIRTQETQYF. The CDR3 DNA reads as TGTGTCAGCACTATCCGGACACAAGAGACCCAGTACTTC.

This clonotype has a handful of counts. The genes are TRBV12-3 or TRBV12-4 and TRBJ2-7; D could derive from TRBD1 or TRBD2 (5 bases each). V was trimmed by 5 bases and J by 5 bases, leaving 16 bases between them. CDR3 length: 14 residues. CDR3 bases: TGTGCCAGCAGTCCCAGGGACCCTAAGGACGAGCAGTACTTC. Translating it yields CASSPRDPKDEQYF.

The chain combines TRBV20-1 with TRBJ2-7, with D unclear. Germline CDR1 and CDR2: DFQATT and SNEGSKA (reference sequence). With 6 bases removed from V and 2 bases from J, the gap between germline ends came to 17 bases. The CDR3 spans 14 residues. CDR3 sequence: CSAPDRARAYEQYF. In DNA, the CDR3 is TGCAGTGCCCCGGACCGGGCTCGCGCCTACGAGCAGTACTTC.

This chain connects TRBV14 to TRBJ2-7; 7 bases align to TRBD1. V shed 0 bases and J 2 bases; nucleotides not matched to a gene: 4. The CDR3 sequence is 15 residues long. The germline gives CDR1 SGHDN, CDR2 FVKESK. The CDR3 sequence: CASSQEDRDPYEQYF. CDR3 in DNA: TGTGCCAGCAGCCAAGAAGACAGGGACCCCTACGAGCAGTACTTC.

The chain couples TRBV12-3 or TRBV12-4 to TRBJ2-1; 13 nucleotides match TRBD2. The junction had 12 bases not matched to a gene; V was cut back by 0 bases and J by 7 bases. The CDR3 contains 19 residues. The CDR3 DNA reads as TGTGCCAGCAGTTTAGCGATAACTAGCGGGAGGGCCGAGAGAAATGAGCAGTTCTTC. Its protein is CASSLAITSGRAERNEQFF.

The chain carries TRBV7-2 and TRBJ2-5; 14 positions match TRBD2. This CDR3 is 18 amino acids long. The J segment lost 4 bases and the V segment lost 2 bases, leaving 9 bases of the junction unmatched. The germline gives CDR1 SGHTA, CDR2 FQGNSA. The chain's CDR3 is CASSLMTSGGAGRETQYF. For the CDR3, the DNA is TGTGCCAGCAGCTTAATGACTAGCGGGGGGGCCGGGCGAGAGACCCAGTACTTC.

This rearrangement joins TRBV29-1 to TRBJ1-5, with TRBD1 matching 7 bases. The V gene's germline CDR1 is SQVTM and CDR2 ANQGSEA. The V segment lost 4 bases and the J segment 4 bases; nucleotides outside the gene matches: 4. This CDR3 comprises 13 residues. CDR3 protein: CSVAGTENQPQHF. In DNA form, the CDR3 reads TGCAGCGTTGCCGGGACAGAGAATCAGCCCCAGCATTTT.

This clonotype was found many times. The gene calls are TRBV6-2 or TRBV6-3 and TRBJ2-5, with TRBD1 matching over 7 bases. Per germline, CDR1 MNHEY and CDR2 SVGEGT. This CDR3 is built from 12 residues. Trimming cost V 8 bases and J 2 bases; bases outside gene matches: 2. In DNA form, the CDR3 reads TGTGCCAGCGGGACAGAACAAGAGACCCAGTACTTC. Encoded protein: CASGTEQETQYF.